This entry is about one T cell receptor beta chain. The target antigen is unknown. Blood RNA was derived from unsorted whole blood, and germline DNA was extracted too. Starting material of 500 ng total RNA yielded TCR beta cDNA via a constant-region primer. Three-round nested multiplex PCR performed with slightly modified ARM-PCR produced the TCR beta libraries. Investigators reported that the first two PCR rounds, at 10 cycles each, used TRBV1-TRBV30 forward primers with a C-beta reverse primer. TCRdb fed the multiplex PCR reads into MiXCR, producing one record per CDR3 protein. The sample lists 180,000 or so distinct CDR3 sequences; approximately 60% were seen once. The data derive from a study of tumor-infiltrating lymphocytes in primary liver carcinoma. Study-wide findings and caveats: Tumors carried a top-250-clone fraction significantly exceeding that of blood (p = 0.039). Unsorted bulk samples meant CD4+ and CD8+ repertoires went uncompared. Lower overlap was observed for tumor-adjacent and tumor-blood pairs relative to tumor region pairs.

The CDR3 loop spans 15 amino acids. Between the trimmed V and J ends, which lost 6 bases and 3 bases, there was a span of 14 bases. This clonotype was obtained from a middle-aged man with primary liver carcinoma and hepatitis B virus infection. Sequencing used peripheral blood. The chain employs TRBV12-3 or TRBV12-4 and TRBJ1-4; no clear D. DNA for the CDR3: TGTGCCAGCAGCATCCATGTGAGGCCTAATGAAAAACTGTTTTTT. As protein: CASSIHVRPNEKLFF.